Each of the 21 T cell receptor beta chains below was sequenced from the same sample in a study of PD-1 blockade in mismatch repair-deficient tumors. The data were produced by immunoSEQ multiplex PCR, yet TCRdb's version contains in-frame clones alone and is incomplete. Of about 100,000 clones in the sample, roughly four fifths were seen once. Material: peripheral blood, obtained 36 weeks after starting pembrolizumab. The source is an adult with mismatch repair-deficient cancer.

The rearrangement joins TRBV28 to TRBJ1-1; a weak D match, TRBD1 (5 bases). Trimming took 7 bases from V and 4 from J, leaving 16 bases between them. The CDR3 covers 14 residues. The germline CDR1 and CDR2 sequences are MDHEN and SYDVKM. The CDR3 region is CASNPGTRSTEAFF. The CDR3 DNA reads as TGTGCCAGCAACCCCGGGACTAGGAGCACTGAAGCTTTCTTT.

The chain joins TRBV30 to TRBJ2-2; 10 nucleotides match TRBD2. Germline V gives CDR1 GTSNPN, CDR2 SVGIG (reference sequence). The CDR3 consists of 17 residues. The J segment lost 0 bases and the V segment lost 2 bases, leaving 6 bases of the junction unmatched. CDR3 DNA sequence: TGTGCCTGGAGTATTCTAGGACTAGCGGCGAACACCGGGGAGCTGTTTTTT. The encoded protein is CAWSILGLAANTGELFF.

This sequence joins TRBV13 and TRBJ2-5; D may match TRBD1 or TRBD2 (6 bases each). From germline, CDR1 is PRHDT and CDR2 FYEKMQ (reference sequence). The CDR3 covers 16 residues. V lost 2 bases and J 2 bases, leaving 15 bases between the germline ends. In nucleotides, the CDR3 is TGTGCCAGCAGCTTAAGACTAGGGGGGACTCAAGAGACCCAGTACTTC. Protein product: CASSLRLGGTQETQYF.

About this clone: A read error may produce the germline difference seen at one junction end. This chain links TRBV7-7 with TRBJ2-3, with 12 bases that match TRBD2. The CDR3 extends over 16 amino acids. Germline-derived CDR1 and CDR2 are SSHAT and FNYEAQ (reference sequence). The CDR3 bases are TGTGCTAGCAGCAAGGGGACTAGCGGGAGCACAGATACGCAGTATTTT. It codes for CASSKGTSGSTDTQYF.

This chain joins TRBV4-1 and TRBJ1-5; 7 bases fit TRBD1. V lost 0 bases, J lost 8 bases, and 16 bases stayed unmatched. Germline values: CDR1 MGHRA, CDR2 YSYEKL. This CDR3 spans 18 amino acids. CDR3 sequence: CASSQEALGTEGMKPQHF. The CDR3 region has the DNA TGCGCCAGCAGCCAAGAGGCTCTCGGGACAGAGGGAATGAAGCCCCAGCATTTT.

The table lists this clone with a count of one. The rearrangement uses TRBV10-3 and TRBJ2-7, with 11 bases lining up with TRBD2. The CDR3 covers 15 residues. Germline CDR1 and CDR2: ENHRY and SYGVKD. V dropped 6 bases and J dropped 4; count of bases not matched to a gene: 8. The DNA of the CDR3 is TGTGCCATCAGGAAATTTAGCGGGAGGGTTTACGAGCAGTACTTC. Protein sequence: CAIRKFSGRVYEQYF.

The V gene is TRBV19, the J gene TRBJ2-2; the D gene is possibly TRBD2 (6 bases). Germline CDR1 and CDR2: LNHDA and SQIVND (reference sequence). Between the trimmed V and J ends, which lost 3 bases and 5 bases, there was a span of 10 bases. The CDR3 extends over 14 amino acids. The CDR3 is CASSIIGTTGELFF. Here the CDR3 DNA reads TGTGCCAGTAGTATTATCGGGACTACCGGGGAGCTGTTTTTT.

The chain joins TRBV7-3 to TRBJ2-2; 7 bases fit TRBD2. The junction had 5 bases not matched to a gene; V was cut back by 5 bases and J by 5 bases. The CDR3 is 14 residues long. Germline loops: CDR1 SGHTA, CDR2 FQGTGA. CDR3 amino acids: CASSLLSGTGELFF. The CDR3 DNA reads TGTGCCAGCAGCCTTCTTAGCGGGACCGGGGAGCTGTTTTTT.

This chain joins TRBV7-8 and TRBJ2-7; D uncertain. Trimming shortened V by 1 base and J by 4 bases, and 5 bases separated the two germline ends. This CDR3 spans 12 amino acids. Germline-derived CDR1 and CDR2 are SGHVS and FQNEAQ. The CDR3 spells CASSLGTYEQYF. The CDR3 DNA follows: TGTGCCAGCAGCTTAGGAACTTACGAGCAGTACTTC.

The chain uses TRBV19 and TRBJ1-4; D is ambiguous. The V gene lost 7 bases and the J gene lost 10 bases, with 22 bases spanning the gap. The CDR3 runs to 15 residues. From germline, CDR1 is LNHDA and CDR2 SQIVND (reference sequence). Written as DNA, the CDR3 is TGTGCCAGTAAAGCCCCGGCCCGGGCGGAGGGAAAACTGTTTTTT. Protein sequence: CASKAPARAEGKLFF.

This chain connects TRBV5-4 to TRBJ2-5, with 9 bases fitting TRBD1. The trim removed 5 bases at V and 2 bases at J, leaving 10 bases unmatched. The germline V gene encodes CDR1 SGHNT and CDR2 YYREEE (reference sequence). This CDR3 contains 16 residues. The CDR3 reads CASRPAIDRGQETQYF. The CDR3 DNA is TGTGCCAGCAGGCCCGCAATCGACAGGGGGCAAGAGACCCAGTACTTC.

The CDR3 DNA is TGCGCCAGCAGCCAGGCTACAGGAAACTACGAGCAGTACTTC. As protein: CASSQATGNYEQYF. This sequence joins TRBV4-3 and TRBJ2-7; a possible D gene is TRBD1 (5 bases). V was pared by 3 bases and J by 3 bases, with 12 bases between. The V gene's germline CDR1 is LGHNA and CDR2 YSLEER. There are 14 residues in the CDR3.

The CDR3 region is CSDRQGASGYTF. The CDR3 DNA follows: TGCAGCGATCGACAGGGGGCGTCTGGCTACACCTTC. The rearrangement uses TRBV29-1 and TRBJ1-2; TRBD1 agrees at 10 bases. The CDR3 length is 12 residues. The V gene end was trimmed by 7 bases and the J gene end by 7 bases; junction bases not matched to a gene: 6. CDR1 SQVTM and CDR2 ANQGSEA come from the germline V gene.

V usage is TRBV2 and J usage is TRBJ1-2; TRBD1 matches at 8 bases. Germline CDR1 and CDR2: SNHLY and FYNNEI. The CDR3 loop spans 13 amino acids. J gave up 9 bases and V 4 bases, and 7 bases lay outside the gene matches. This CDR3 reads CASSVRQGRSYTF. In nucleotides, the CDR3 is TGTGCCAGCAGTGTACGACAGGGGCGAAGCTACACCTTC.

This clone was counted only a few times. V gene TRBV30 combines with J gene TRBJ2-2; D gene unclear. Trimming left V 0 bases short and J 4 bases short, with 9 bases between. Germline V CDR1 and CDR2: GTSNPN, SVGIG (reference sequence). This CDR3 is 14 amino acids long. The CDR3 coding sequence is TGTGCCTGGAGTGTGGGTTTGGTCACCGGGGAGCTGTTTTTT. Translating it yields CAWSVGLVTGELFF.

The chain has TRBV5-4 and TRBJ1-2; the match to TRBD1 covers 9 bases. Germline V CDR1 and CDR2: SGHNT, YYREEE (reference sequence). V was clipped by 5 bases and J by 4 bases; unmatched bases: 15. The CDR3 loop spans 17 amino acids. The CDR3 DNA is TGTGCCAGCAGGGACACCGGGACAGGGAAGGGGATCTATGGCTACACCTTC. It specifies CASRDTGTGKGIYGYTF.

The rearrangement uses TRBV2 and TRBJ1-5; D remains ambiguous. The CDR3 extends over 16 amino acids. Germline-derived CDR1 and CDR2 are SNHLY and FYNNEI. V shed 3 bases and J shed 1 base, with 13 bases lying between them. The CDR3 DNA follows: TGTGCCAGCAGTGACAGTGGAGGGTTGAGCAATCAGCCCCAGCATTTT. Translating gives CASSDSGGLSNQPQHF.

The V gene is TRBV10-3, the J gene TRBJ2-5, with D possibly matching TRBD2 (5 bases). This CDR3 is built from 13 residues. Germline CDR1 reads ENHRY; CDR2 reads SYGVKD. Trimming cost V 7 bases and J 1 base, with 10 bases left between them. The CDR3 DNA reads TGTGCCATCAAGAGAGGGATCCAAGAGACCCAGTACTTC. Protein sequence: CAIKRGIQETQYF.

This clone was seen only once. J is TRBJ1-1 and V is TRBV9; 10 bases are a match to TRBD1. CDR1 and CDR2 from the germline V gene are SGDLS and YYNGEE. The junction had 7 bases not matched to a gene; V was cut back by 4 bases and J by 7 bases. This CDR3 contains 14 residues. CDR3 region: CASSRDRGPYEAFF. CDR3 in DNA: TGTGCCAGCAGCAGGGACAGGGGTCCATATGAAGCTTTCTTT.

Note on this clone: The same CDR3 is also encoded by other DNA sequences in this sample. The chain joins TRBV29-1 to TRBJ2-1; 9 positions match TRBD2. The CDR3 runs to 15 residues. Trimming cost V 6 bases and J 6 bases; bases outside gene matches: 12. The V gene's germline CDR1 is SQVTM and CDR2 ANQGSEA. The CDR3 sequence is CSVPGGLAGLNEQFF. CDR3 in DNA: TGCAGCGTGCCAGGAGGGCTAGCGGGGCTCAATGAGCAGTTCTTC.

The DNA for the CDR3 is TGTGCCAGCAGTTACCCGGGATCTGGCAATCAGCCCCAGCATTTT. Amino acid sequence: CASSYPGSGNQPQHF. The V call is TRBV6-6, the J call TRBJ1-5; D remains unclear. Germline loops: CDR1 MNHNY, CDR2 SVGAGI (reference sequence). V was trimmed by 2 bases and J by 2 bases, leaving 10 bases between them. CDR3 length equals 15 residues.